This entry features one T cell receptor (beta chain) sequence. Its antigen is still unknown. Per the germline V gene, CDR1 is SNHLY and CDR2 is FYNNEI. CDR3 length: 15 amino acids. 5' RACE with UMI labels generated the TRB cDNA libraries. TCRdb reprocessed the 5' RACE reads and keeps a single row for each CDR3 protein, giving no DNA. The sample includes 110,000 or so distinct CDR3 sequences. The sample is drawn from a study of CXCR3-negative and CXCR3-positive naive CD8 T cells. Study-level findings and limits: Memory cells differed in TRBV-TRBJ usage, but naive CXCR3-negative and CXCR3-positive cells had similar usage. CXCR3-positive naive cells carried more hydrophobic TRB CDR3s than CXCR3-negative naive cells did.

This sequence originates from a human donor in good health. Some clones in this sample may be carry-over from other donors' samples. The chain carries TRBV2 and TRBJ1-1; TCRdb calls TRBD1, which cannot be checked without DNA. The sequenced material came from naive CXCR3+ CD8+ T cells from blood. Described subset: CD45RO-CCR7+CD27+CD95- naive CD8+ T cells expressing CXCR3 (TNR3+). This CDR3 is CASSAQTGRDTEAFF.